Described below is a single T cell receptor (beta chain) sequence and its context. Its antigen specificity is not known. No per-base quality is available; no much larger clone lies one base away. The sample comes from a study of T cell changes during pregnancy in multiple sclerosis (dated by TCRdb to 2018 to 2020). Turning to the overall study: In women with multiple sclerosis, the researchers looked at how the T cell repertoire shifted as pregnancy progressed.

Preparation of the library involved the immunoSEQ multiplex PCR assay. Not all clones reach the TCRdb copy of this immuneACCESS table, which keeps in-frame sequences only. Checked studies attribute under half of the gap to unresolved V genes and leave the rest unexplained. Within this sample are around 17,000 clones, with 95% to 96% of them counted one time only. The top ten hold roughly 0.83% of the sample. The CDR3 numbers 20 residues from cysteine through phenylalanine. Just CDR3 DNA is preserved here, 60 bases in frame from base 1. The clonotype comes from a female donor with multiple sclerosis, enrolled in a pregnancy study. This specimen consisted of peripheral blood, obtained in the third trimester of pregnancy. The sequence joins TRBV21-1 to TRBJ2-1; TRBD2, the table's D call, lacks a check against the DNA. TRBV21-1 is annotated as a pseudogene. The CDR3 sequence is CASSKGIDRLAGLGGNEQFF. DNA sequence: TGTGCCAGCAGCAAAGGAATAGATCGGCTAGCGGGATTAGGGGGAAATGAGCAGTTCTTC.